The present T cell receptor (beta chain) was sequenced within a study of beta chain features in type 1 diabetes. Reverse transcribing all isolated RNA meant expressed TCRB transcripts were sequenced. Here immunoSEQ multiplex PCR was the method, and the copy in TCRdb shows in-frame clones only, minus some. The table has hundreds of thousands of clones, roughly 13% seen once; the top ten hold approximately 0.039%. This clone was counted between two and nine times. Antigen: not known. CDR1 is SEHNR and CDR2 is FQNEAQ in the germline V gene (reference sequence). There are 13 residues in the CDR3. V gave up 3 bases and J gave up 5 bases, with 8 bases separating them. Broader study findings: Across patients, naive, central memory and Treg TCRB repertoires exhibited apparently greater similarity than was observed across healthy donors. It was not settled here whether HLA type affects TCRB rearrangement. TCRB CDR3s were moderately but significantly shorter in Type 1 diabetes patients in all four CD4+ subsets.

This sequence joins TRBV7-9 and TRBJ1-5; D is perhaps TRBD1 (5 bases). This clonotype was obtained from a man aged 18 to 29 with type 1 diabetes. The sample comprised naive CD4+ T cells from blood. For the CDR3, the DNA is TGTGCCAGCAGCTTTGACAGATATCAGCCCCAGCATTTT. Protein sequence: CASSFDRYQPQHF.